These 4 T cell receptor beta chains originate from one sample sequenced in a study of blood T cell repertoires in COVID-19. The assay was immunoSEQ multiplex PCR, and TCRdb's table has in-frame clones only and misses some. This table holds some 340,000 clones, around 83% found once. The specimen sequenced was PBMCs or T cells enriched from blood (not recorded which). These receptors were taken from a woman aged 45-60 years who had recovered from COVID-19.

The chain couples TRBV2 to TRBJ2-3; tentative D call: TRBD1 (5 bases). This CDR3 spans 15 amino acids. V was pared by 3 bases and J by 2 bases, with 12 bases between. The germline V gene encodes CDR1 SNHLY and CDR2 FYNNEI. The DNA for the CDR3 is TGTGCCAGCAGTGAGTTTGACAGAGTCACAGATACGCAGTATTTT. It is translated as CASSEFDRVTDTQYF.

The chain carries TRBV5-1 and TRBJ1-5, with 10 bases matching TRBD1. CDR1 is SGHRS and CDR2 is YFSETQ in the germline V gene. The trim removed 7 bases at V and 0 bases at J, leaving 19 bases unmatched. The CDR3 is 20 residues long. The CDR3 here is CASATTDRGRGDHSNQPQHF. CDR3 DNA sequence: TGCGCCAGCGCTACGACCGACAGGGGGCGCGGGGACCATAGCAATCAGCCCCAGCATTTT.

The genes are TRBV6-5 and TRBJ2-6, with 7 nucleotides matching TRBD1. CDR1 is MNHEY, CDR2 SVGAGI, per germline. Unmatched junction bases numbered 8, after V lost 10 bases and J lost 2 bases. This CDR3 spans 15 amino acids. Written as DNA, the CDR3 is TGTGCCACGAAACTAGGGGGCGCTGGGGCCAACGTCCTGACTTTC. Encoded protein: CATKLGGAGANVLTF.

The chain recombines TRBV6-5 with TRBJ2-1, with TRBD1 identical over 9 bases. Germline V CDR1 and CDR2: MNHEY, SVGAGI. The CDR3 sequence is 15 residues long. With 6 bases clipped from V and 5 bases from J, the junction kept 8 bases outside the gene matches. The CDR3 protein is CASRYRGLGDNEQFF. In nucleotides, the CDR3 is TGTGCCAGCAGGTACAGGGGGCTGGGGGACAATGAGCAGTTCTTC.